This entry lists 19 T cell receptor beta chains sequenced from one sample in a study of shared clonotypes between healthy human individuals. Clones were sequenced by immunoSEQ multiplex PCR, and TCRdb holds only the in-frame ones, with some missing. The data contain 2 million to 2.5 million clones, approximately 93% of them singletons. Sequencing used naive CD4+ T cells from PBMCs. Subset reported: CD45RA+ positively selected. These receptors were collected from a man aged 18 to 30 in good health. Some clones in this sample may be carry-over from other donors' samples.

The CDR3 DNA reads as TGTGCCAGCACCAAGGGGGGAGGGCCTCCAGAGACCCAGTACTTC. Encoded protein: CASTKGGGPPETQYF. The chain carries TRBV6-5 and TRBJ2-5, with TRBD2 as a possible D gene (7 bases). Trimming took off 7 bases at V and 4 bases at J, with 19 bases between the two ends. Germline lookup yields CDR1 MNHEY and CDR2 SVGAGI. The CDR3 sequence is 15 residues long.

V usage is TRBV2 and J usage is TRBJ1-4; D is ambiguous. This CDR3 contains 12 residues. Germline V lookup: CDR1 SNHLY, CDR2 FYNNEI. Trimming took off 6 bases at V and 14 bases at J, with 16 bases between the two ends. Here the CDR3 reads CASRGGLGRLFF. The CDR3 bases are TGTGCCAGCAGGGGAGGTCTAGGCAGGCTGTTTTTT. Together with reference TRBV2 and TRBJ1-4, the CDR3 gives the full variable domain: EPEVTQTPSHQVTQMGQEVILRCVPISNHLYFYWYRQILGQKVEFLVSFYNNEISEKSEIFDDQFSVERPDGSNFTLKIRSTKLEDSAMYFCASRGGLGRLFFGSGTQLSVL.

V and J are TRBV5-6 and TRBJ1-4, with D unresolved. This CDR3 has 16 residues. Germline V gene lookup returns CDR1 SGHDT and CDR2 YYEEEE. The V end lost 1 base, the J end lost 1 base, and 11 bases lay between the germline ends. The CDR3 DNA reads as TGTGCCAGCAGCTTGTGGGAAGGGTTAACTAATGAAAAACTGTTTTTT. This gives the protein CASSLWEGLTNEKLFF.

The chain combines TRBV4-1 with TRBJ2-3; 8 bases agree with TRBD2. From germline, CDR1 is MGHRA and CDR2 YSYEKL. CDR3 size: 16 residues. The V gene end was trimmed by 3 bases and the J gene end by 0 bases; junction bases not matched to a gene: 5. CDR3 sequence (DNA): TGCGCCAGCAGCCACGGACTAGCCAGAAGCACAGATACGCAGTATTTT. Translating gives CASSHGLARSTDTQYF.

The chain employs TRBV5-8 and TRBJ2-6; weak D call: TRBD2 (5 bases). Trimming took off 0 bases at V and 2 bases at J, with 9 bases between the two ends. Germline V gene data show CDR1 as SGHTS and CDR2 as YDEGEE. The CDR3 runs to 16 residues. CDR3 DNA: TGTGCCAGCAGCTTGGACGCGAGGGCTGGGGCCAACGTCCTGACTTTC. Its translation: CASSLDARAGANVLTF.

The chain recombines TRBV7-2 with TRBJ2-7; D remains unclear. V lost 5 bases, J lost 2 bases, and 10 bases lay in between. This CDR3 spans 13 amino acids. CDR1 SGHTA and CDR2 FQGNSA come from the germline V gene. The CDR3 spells CASSRTAAYEQYF. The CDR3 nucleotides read TGTGCCAGCAGCCGGACGGCAGCCTACGAGCAGTACTTC.

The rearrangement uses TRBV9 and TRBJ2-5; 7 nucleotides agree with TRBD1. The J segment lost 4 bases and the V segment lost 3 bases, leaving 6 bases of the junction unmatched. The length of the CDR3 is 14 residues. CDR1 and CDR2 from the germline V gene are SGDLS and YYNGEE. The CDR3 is CASSADRYLETQYF. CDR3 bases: TGTGCCAGCAGCGCGGACAGGTACTTAGAGACCCAGTACTTC.

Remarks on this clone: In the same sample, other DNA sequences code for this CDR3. The CDR3 protein is CASSLAGEQFF. The CDR3 DNA reads as TGTGCCAGCAGTTTGGCAGGTGAGCAGTTCTTC. The chain is built from TRBV28 and TRBJ2-1; D ambiguous. V dropped 3 bases and J dropped 9 bases, with 6 bases sitting between them. There are 11 residues in the CDR3. CDR1 and CDR2 from the germline V gene are MDHEN and SYDVKM. Looking up the rest from reference TRBV28 and TRBJ2-1 gives the full variable domain: DVKVTQSSRYLVKRTGEKVFLECVQDMDHENMFWYRQDPGLGLRLIYFSYDVKMKEKGDIPEGYSVSREKKERFSLILESASTNQTSMYLCASSLAGEQFFGPGTRLTVL.

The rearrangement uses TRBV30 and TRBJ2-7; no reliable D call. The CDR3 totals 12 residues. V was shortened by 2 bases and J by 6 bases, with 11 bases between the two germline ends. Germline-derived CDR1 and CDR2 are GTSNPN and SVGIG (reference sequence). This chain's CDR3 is CAWSKGSGEQYF. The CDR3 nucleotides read TGTGCCTGGAGTAAAGGCAGTGGCGAGCAGTACTTC.

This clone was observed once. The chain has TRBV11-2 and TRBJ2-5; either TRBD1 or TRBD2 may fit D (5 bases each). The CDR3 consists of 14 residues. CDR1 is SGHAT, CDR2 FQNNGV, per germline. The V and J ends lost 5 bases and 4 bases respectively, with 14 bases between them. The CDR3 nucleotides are TGTGCCAGCAGCCCAACTAGGGGCCTAGAGACCCAGTACTTC. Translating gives CASSPTRGLETQYF.

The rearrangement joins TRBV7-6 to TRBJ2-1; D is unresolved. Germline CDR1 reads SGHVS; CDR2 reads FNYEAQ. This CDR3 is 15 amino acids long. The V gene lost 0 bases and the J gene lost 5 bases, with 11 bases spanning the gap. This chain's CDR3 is CASSLAVGLNNEQFF. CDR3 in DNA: TGTGCCAGCAGCTTAGCGGTCGGGCTCAACAATGAGCAGTTCTTC.

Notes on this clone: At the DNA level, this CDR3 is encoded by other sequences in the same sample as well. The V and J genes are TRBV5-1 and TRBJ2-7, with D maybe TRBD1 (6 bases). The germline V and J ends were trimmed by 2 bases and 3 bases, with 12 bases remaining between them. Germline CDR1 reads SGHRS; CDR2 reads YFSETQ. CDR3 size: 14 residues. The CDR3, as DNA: TGCGCCAGCAGCTTAACAGGGTCTCTCTACGAGCAGTACTTC. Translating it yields CASSLTGSLYEQYF.

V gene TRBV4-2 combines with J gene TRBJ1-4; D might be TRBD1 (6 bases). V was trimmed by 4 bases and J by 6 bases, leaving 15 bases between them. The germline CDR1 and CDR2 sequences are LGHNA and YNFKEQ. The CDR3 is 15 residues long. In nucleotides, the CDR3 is TGTGCCAGCAGCCCCCAGAGGGGGGTGGATGAAAAACTGTTTTTT. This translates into CASSPQRGVDEKLFF.

The CDR3 region has the DNA TGTGCCAGCAGGACAGGGGGCGAAAATCAGCCCCAGCATTTT. It specifies CASRTGGENQPQHF. The genes are TRBV28 and TRBJ1-5; TRBD1 matches 10 bases. The length of the CDR3 is 14 residues. Germline V gene lookup returns CDR1 MDHEN and CDR2 SYDVKM. V shed 6 bases and J 4 bases; nucleotides not matched to a gene: 3. The complete variable domain, with remaining parts taken from reference TRBV28 and TRBJ1-5, reads DVKVTQSSRYLVKRTGEKVFLECVQDMDHENMFWYRQDPGLGLRLIYFSYDVKMKEKGDIPEGYSVSREKKERFSLILESASTNQTSMYLCASRTGGENQPQHFGDGTRLSIL.

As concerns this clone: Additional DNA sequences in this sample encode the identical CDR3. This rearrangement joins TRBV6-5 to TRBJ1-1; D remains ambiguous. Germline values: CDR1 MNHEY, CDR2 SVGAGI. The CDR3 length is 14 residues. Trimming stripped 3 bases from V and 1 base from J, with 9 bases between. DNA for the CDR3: TGTGCCAGCAGTTATAGTCAGAAGAACACTGAAGCTTTCTTT. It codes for CASSYSQKNTEAFF.

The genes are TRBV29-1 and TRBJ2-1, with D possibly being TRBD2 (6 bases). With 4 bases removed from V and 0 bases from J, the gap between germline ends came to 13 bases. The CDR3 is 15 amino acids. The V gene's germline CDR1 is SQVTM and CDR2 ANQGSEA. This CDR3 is CSVGGAETSYNEQFF. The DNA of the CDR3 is TGCAGCGTTGGCGGGGCCGAAACCTCCTACAATGAGCAGTTCTTC.

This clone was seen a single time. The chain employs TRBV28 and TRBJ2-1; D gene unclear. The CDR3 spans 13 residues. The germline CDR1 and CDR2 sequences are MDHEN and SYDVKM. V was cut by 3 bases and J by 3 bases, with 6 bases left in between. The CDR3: CASSFRVYNEQFF. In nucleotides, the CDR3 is TGTGCCAGCAGTTTTAGGGTCTACAATGAGCAGTTCTTC.

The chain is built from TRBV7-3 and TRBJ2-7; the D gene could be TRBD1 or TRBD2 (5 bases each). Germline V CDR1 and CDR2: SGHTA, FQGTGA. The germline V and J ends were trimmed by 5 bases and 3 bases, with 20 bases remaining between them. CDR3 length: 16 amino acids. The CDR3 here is CASSPPGTVPFYEQYF. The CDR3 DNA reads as TGTGCCAGCAGCCCCCCCGGGACGGTGCCCTTCTACGAGCAGTACTTC.

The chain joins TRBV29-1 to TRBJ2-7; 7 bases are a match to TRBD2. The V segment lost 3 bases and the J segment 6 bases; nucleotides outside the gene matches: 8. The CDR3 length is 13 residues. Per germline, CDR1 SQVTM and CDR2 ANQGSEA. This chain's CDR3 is CSVDRGGLGEQYF. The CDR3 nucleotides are TGCAGCGTTGATAGGGGAGGGCTTGGCGAGCAGTACTTC.